The 23 T cell receptor beta chains listed next were all sequenced from one sample in a study of control samples from healthy donors and cancer patients. The data were produced by immunoSEQ multiplex PCR, yet TCRdb's version contains in-frame clones alone and is incomplete. The sample lists 70,000 or so clones; 75% to 90% were seen once. The sequenced sample was blood. The receptor set was obtained from a man aged 45-65 years in good health.

The chain joins TRBV12-2 to TRBJ1-5. TRBV12-2 is a listed pseudogene. The CDR3 has 11 amino acids. CDR3 bases: TGTGCAAGTCGCCTCCGGACGCCCCAACCCTTT. This sequence encodes CASRLRTPQPF.

The chain joins TRBV14 to TRBJ2-7, with 8 bases matching TRBD1. Trimming at V came to 3 bases and at J to 5 bases, leaving 6 bases not matched to a gene. This CDR3 is built from 14 residues. The germline gives CDR1 SGHDN, CDR2 FVKESK. The chain's CDR3 is CASSHSDRVDEQYF. The CDR3 nucleotides read TGTGCCAGCAGCCACTCGGACAGGGTAGACGAGCAGTACTTC. Together with reference TRBV14 and TRBJ2-7, the CDR3 gives the full variable domain: EAGVTQFPSHSVIEKGQTVTLRCDPISGHDNLYWYRRVMGKEIKFLLHFVKESKQDESGMPNNRFLAERTGGTYSTLKVQPAELEDSGVYFCASSHSDRVDEQYFGPGTRLTVT.

This clone was found once. The gene calls are TRBV29-1 and TRBJ2-3; 8 nucleotides agree with TRBD1. The CDR3 loop spans 14 amino acids. Germline-derived CDR1 and CDR2 are SQVTM and ANQGSEA. Trimming took 4 bases from V and 1 from J; bases not matched to a gene: 4. Here the CDR3 reads CSVAPGGGTDTQYF. For the CDR3, the DNA is TGCAGCGTTGCCCCAGGGGGCGGCACAGATACGCAGTATTTT.

V is TRBV4-2 and J is TRBJ2-5, with 9 bases matching TRBD2. The ends lost 4 bases at V and 1 base at J; junction bases unmatched: 7. Germline V gene data show CDR1 as LGHNA and CDR2 as YNFKEQ. The CDR3 length is 16 residues. The CDR3 DNA reads as TGTGCCAGCAGCCGGGGTAGCGGGAGCCCCCAAGAGACCCAGTACTTC. Translating gives CASSRGSGSPQETQYF.

This rearrangement joins TRBV7-2 to TRBJ1-1; D unresolved. The V gene lost 0 bases and the J gene lost 11 bases, with 7 bases spanning the gap. CDR1 SGHTA and CDR2 FQGNSA come from the germline V gene. The CDR3 has 11 amino acids. CDR3 sequence reads: CASSLAEDAFF. The CDR3 DNA reads as TGTGCCAGCAGCTTAGCGGAAGACGCTTTCTTT.

The chain couples TRBV9 to TRBJ1-5; unclear D gene. The V gene lost 0 bases and the J gene lost 2 bases, with 9 bases spanning the gap. CDR1 is SGDLS, CDR2 YYNGEE, per germline. The CDR3 is 15 amino acids. For the CDR3, the DNA is TGTGCCAGCAGCGTAGGGGAGGGTCGCAATCAGCCCCAGCATTTT. This gives the protein CASSVGEGRNQPQHF.

As regards this clone: Sequence at one end of the junction differs from germline and may be a read error. This rearrangement joins TRBV5-1 to TRBJ1-1; D gene unclear. CDR3 length: 10 residues. Germline V gene data show CDR1 as SGHRS and CDR2 as YFSETQ. CDR3 coding DNA: TGCGCCAGCAGCTTGGGTCGGCGAATCTTT. Protein sequence: CASSLGRRIF.

The CDR3 DNA reads TGCGCCAGCAGTGAGACCCTCTCTGGGGCCAACGTCCTGACTTTC. Translating it yields CASSETLSGANVLTF. The chain joins TRBV5-1 to TRBJ2-6; D is unclear. Germline-derived CDR1 and CDR2 are SGHRS and YFSETQ. The CDR3 consists of 15 residues. The V and J ends lost 5 bases and 0 bases respectively, with 9 bases between them. The variable domain in full, with the rest retrieved from reference TRBV5-1 and TRBJ2-6, is KAGVTQTPRYLIKTRGQQVTLSCSPISGHRSVSWYQQTPGQGLQFLFEYFSETQRNKGNFPGRFSGRQFSNSRSEMNVSTLELGDSALYLCASSETLSGANVLTFGAGSRLTVL.

The chain uses TRBV21-1 and TRBJ2-2; the table assigns TRBD2, which was not confirmed against the DNA. TRBV21-1 is described as a pseudogene. The CDR3 extends over 19 amino acids. CDR3 residues: CASRAGVRVRTINTGELFF. CDR3 in DNA: TGTGCCAGCAGAGCGGGAGTAAGAGTCCGAACGATTAACACCGGGGAGCTGTTTTTT.

This chain connects TRBV11-2 to TRBJ1-4; D not resolved. There are 15 residues in the CDR3. V lost 0 bases and J 10 bases, leaving 15 bases between the germline ends. CDR1 SGHAT and CDR2 FQNNGV come from the germline V gene. CDR3 protein: CASSLDRLDTGKLFF. DNA for the CDR3: TGTGCCAGCAGCTTAGATAGGTTAGACACTGGAAAACTGTTTTTT.

The chain is built from TRBV5-1 and TRBJ2-5; 9 bases match TRBD2. Germline CDR1 is SGHRS and CDR2 is YFSETQ. The CDR3 is 16 amino acids. V shed 0 bases and J 4 bases; nucleotides not matched to a gene: 7. The CDR3, as DNA: TGCGCCAGCAGCTTGGAAGGCGGGAGGGCCGGAGAGACCCAGTACTTC. It is translated as CASSLEGGRAGETQYF.

This clone was detected once. The J gene is TRBJ1-6, the V gene TRBV5-1, with TRBD1 matching over 8 bases. Germline trimming cut 5 bases from V and 8 bases from J; bases unmatched to any gene: 15. Germline lookup yields CDR1 SGHRS and CDR2 YFSETQ. This CDR3 is 17 amino acids long. The CDR3 sequence: CASRRGQGFGSDSPLHF. DNA for the CDR3: TGCGCCAGCAGACGAGGACAGGGCTTCGGTTCGGATTCACCCCTCCACTTT.

This clone was picked up one time. CDR3 in amino acids: CASSLGLAGGRLITDTQYF. The CDR3 bases are TGTGCCAGCAGCCTTGGACTAGCGGGAGGCCGATTGATCACAGATACGCAGTATTTT. The chain combines TRBV9 with TRBJ2-3; 14 nucleotides line up with TRBD2. The CDR3 has 19 amino acids. From germline, CDR1 is SGDLS and CDR2 YYNGEE. V lost 4 bases, J lost 2 bases, and 12 bases stayed unmatched.

The J gene is TRBJ1-5, the V gene TRBV6-5; a possible D gene is TRBD1 (5 bases). Germline V CDR1 and CDR2: MNHEY, SVGAGI. Trimming stripped 5 bases from V and 7 bases from J, with 12 bases between. The CDR3 totals 13 residues. The CDR3: CASSLQGEQPQHF. The CDR3 DNA reads as TGTGCCAGCAGTCTCCAGGGCGAGCAGCCCCAGCATTTT.

Regarding this clone: Within the sample, other DNA sequences also encode this same CDR3. J is TRBJ1-4 and V is TRBV11-2; 10 positions agree with TRBD1. The V gene end was trimmed by 5 bases and the J gene end by 7 bases; junction bases not matched to a gene: 7. Germline loops: CDR1 SGHAT, CDR2 FQNNGV. The CDR3 is 15 residues long. CDR3 in amino acids: CASSLDRGRTEKLFF. For the CDR3, the DNA is TGTGCCAGCAGCCTCGACAGGGGGCGAACTGAAAAACTGTTTTTT.

The rearrangement joins TRBV3-1 (or the pseudogene TRBV3-2) to TRBJ1-2; 11 bases match TRBD1. Germline loops: CDR1 LGHDT, CDR2 YNNKEL (reference sequence). The junction had 8 bases not matched to a gene; V was cut back by 3 bases and J by 5 bases. CDR3 length: 16 residues. DNA for the CDR3: TGTGCCAGCAGCCATAAACCCGGGACAGGGGGTTATGGCTACACCTTC. Translated, it gives CASSHKPGTGGYGYTF.

The J gene is TRBJ1-2, the V gene TRBV30; no definite D call. V lost 5 bases and J lost 0, with 13 bases in between. Germline CDR1 and CDR2: GTSNPN and SVGIG (reference sequence). CDR3 length equals 14 residues. The CDR3 coding sequence is TGTGCCTGGCTGGGGTGGGCAGCTAACTATGGCTACACCTTC. It yields the protein CAWLGWAANYGYTF.

The chain carries TRBV15 and TRBJ1-1; unclear D gene. V was clipped by 3 bases and J by 5 bases, with 10 bases between them. This CDR3 comprises 13 residues. Germline CDR1 and CDR2: LNHNV and YYDKDF (reference sequence). CDR3 loop: CATSRALGTEAFF. For the CDR3, the DNA is TGTGCCACCAGCAGGGCCTTAGGGACTGAAGCTTTCTTT.

A few counts support this clone. The rearrangement links TRBV27 to TRBJ1-6, with no clear D. CDR3 size: 13 residues. V was shortened by 3 bases and J by 8 bases, with 8 bases between the two germline ends. The V gene's germline CDR1 is MNHEY and CDR2 SMNVEV (reference sequence). The CDR3 DNA follows: TGTGCCAGCAGTTTCCGGATTGATTCACCCCTCCACTTT. This sequence encodes CASSFRIDSPLHF.

The gene calls are TRBV10-2 and TRBJ2-7, with 15 bases identical to TRBD2. The germline V gene has CDR1 WSHSY and CDR2 SAAADI. With V trimmed by 7 bases and J by 1 base, 8 bases remained unmatched. This CDR3 is 17 amino acids long. The CDR3 reads CASIRTSGRATSYEQYF. The DNA of the CDR3 is TGCGCCAGCATAAGGACTAGCGGGAGGGCCACGTCCTACGAGCAGTACTTC.

The chain combines TRBV20-1 with TRBJ2-3; 9 bases align to TRBD2. The CDR3 contains 13 residues. J lost 6 bases, V lost 3 bases, and 4 bases had no gene match. Germline V gene data show CDR1 as DFQATT and CDR2 as SNEGSKA (reference sequence). As DNA, the CDR3 is TGCAGTGCTAGTGCGGGAGGGGCCGATACGCAGTATTTT. Translation gives CSASAGGADTQYF.

In its sample, this clone was seen once. The chain has TRBV28 and TRBJ1-2, with a possible D match to TRBD1 (5 bases). This CDR3 is built from 12 residues. The germline V gene has CDR1 MDHEN and CDR2 SYDVKM. Trimming stripped 6 bases from V and 7 bases from J, with 12 bases between. The CDR3 loop is CASSTGRGGYTF. In DNA, the CDR3 is TGTGCCAGCAGCACGGGGAGGGGTGGCTACACCTTC.

This rearrangement joins TRBV28 to TRBJ1-1; D not resolved. The germline V and J ends were trimmed by 6 bases and 1 base, with 12 bases remaining between them. CDR1 is MDHEN, CDR2 SYDVKM, per germline. This CDR3 comprises 14 residues. CDR3 amino acids: CASRPGGRNTEAFF. CDR3 nucleotides: TGTGCCAGCAGACCCGGAGGAAGGAACACTGAAGCTTTCTTT.